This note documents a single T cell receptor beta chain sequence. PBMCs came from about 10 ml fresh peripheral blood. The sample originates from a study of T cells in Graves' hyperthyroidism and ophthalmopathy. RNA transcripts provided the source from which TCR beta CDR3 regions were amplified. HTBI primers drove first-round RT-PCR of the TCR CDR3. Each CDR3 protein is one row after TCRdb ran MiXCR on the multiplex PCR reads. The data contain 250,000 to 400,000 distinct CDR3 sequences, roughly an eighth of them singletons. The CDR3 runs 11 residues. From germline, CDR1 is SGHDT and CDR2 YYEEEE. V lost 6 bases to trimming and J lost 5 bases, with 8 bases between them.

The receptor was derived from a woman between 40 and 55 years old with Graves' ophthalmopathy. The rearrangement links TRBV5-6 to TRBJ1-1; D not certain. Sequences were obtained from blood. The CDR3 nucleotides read TGTGCCAGCACTCGGGAGACTGAAGCTTTCTTT. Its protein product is CASTRETEAFF.